What follows describes a single T cell receptor (beta chain). This clonotype was counted ten times or more. It has no known antigen specificity. Qualities for individual bases were not recorded, and no much larger clone is one base off. This entry comes from a study of CD8+CD57+ T cells in acquired aplastic anemia listed by TCRdb under 2018. Study-wide context: On average, sorted CD4+ and CD8+ cells yielded 3.2 ug of extracted DNA, with a range of about 0.17 to 27.4 ug. An average of roughly 9.8 million reads for CD4+ cells and 11 million or so reads for CD8+ cells was obtained from healthy donor samples.

Beyond this particular receptor, the publication reports: Roughly 29 CD8+ CDR3 sequences were shared between patients and controls but appeared highly expressed in patients and within their immunodominant clones. Patients and healthy controls showed no significant difference in CD8+ Simpson's diversity (P=0.060).

Profiling of TCR beta VDJ combinations and CDR3 sequences used genomic DNA as the template. TCR repertoire sequencing was run on an Illumina HiSeq 2000. Per the authors' processing: Repertoires were assessed using TRBV/TRBJ rearrangement plots, CDR3 size and DJ length profiles, and Simpson's diversity index. The most abundant DNA sequence in the deep sequencing data was defined as the immunodominant clone. CDR3 amino acid sequences were screened for sharing across subjects and were compared with published repertoires and the VDJdb database. The public reads were reanalyzed by TCRdb: fastp trimming at Q25, MiXCR alignment, in-frame beta chains only. Rows with one shared CDR3 protein collapse into an entry with the most common genes and DNA. These V and J calls are TCRdb output, not the study's own analysis. The sample table holds 400,000 to 450,000 distinct CDR3 sequences, of which 65% to 75% were seen once. More than 3.5% of the sample comes from the top ten.

In this study, sorted CD4+ and CD8+ T cells from the blood of healthy subjects and of severe aplastic anemia patients had their TCR repertoires deep-sequenced. Ficoll-Paque density gradient centrifugation was used to isolate peripheral blood mononuclear cells. Before DNA extraction, CD4+ and CD8+ T cells were sorted by FACS or by magnetic beads. Sequencing used sorted CD4+, CD8+, or CD8+CD57+ T cells (not recorded which) from PBMCs. The clonotype comes from a human donor in good health, serving as a control.

The CDR3 amino acid sequence is: CSAQAKNIQYF. The DNA sequence is as follows: TGCAGCGCACAAGCCAAAAACATTCAGTACTTC. The V gene is TRBV29-1 and the J gene is TRBJ2-4; no D segment can be confidently identified. The germline V gene provides CDR1 SQVTM and CDR2 ANQGSEA. V lost 7 bases and J lost 0 bases; the stretch between them is 4 bases long. The CDR3 runs 11 residues from the cysteine to the phenylalanine. Of all the DNA, just the CDR3 is kept, 33 bases in frame from base 1.